The entry below describes one T cell receptor beta chain. Its binding antigen is unknown. No base qualities exist here, and no much larger clone lies one base off it. This specimen belongs to a study of T cell responses to AZD1222 COVID-19 vaccine (dated by TCRdb to about 2021). A note on the overall study: AZD1222 recipients with second doses at about 4 weeks or about 12 weeks were pooled, because spike-specific TCR depth and breadth did not differ between schedules. A total of 230 or so trial participants underwent TCR sequencing, of whom 207 received two doses of AZD1222 and some 25 received two doses of the MenACWY control vaccine. Enrollment into the trials was organized by age into subgroups of 18-55, 56-69 and 70-plus years, and those subgroups contained roughly 150, 30 and 60 TCR-sequenced participants, respectively.

The CDR3 regions of human TCRbeta chains were subjected to immunosequencing. As for the authors' bioinformatics: Repertoire TCRs were checked for matches against a reference library of SARS-CoV-2-specific TCRs that had been generated using the MIRA antigen-specificity platform. Breadth was defined as the fraction of unique TCRs that were SARS-CoV-2-associated. Depth was defined as the fraction of total T cells that were SARS-CoV-2-associated. Each spike-specific TCR was assigned to its reactive spike region and to a CD4 or CD8 class using the MIRA data. Log10-transformed breadth and depth values were compared by one-way ANOVA with Sidak's multiple comparisons tests. TCRdb holds this immuneACCESS table with in-frame rearrangements only. Some clones are missing; in checked studies, unresolved V genes explain under half, and the rest has no known cause. D and trimming come from the DNA, and the V and J calls and clone size come from that table. The sample table shows 100,000 to 150,000 clones, and less than 95% are seen once. The ten largest make up roughly 7.2% of the sample.

Summary of the overall study and its limitations: Vaccine-associated CD4 TCRs spanned the whole spike protein, with dominant responses in regions 160-218 and 743-854. Most participants were white British and females outnumbered males, and the authors suggested that clonal diversity may have been underestimated. After two AZD1222 doses, both the breadth and the depth of spike-specific TCRs were significantly higher than at day 0 and than in MenACWY recipients. Epitopes outside the regions mutated in the B.1.351 and B.1.1.7 variants were reportedly recognized by nearly half of the unique spike-specific TCRs. In the small 56-69-year group, the increase in depth fell short of significance, most likely because of low power. Because no samples from the day 14 peak response were available, repertoires could be characterized only after the peak T cell response. Conclusions about previously exposed vaccinees are limited, since just six AZD1222 recipients were seropositive for SARS-CoV-2 at baseline.

The intended sense of this specimen's time point label: baseline before first vaccination. Samples from vaccinated people were obtained from the UK trials COV001 and COV002, which included a single-blind randomized controlled phase 2/3 trial of AZD1222 (ChAdOx1 nCoV-19) in healthy adults. For TCRbeta chain sequencing, PBMC samples were collected from trial participants at day 0 and at day 28 after the second dose. This TCR was recovered from an adult in good health. Sequencing used peripheral blood, obtained on day 0 of AZD1222 vaccination.

The nucleotide sequence reads as follows: TGTGCCAGCAGCCAACCGGGACAGGGGCTTCCAACTAATGAAAAACTGTTTTTT. Its protein is CASSQPGQGLPTNEKLFF. The chain joins TRBV3-1 (or the pseudogene TRBV3-2) to TRBJ1-4; the junction holds 10 bases that match TRBD1. Looking up the germline V gene (reference sequence) yields CDR1 LGHDT and CDR2 YNNKEL. At the junction V is shortened by 2 bases and J by 0 bases; bases outside the gene matches: 6. Measured from the cysteine to the phenylalanine, the CDR3 is 18 residues long. The kept DNA is CDR3 alone, 54 bases in frame from the first base.